These 22 T cell receptor beta chains share one sample of origin, sequenced in a study of early T cells in non-severe SARS-CoV-2 infection. MiXCR was run by TCRdb on the 5' RACE reads, yielding one entry per CDR3 protein. The table shows 25,000 to 30,000 distinct CDR3 sequences, with more than 5% occurring only once. The sequencing sample was made of whole blood. The receptors here all came from an adult who was a healthcare worker with PCR-confirmed SARS-CoV-2 infection or an uninfected control (not recorded which).

This clonotype was recorded many times. The chain links TRBV12-3 or TRBV12-4 to TRBJ1-2, with unresolved D. This CDR3 region has 15 residues. V lost 2 bases and J lost 1, with 11 bases in between. The CDR3 DNA is TGTGCCAGCAGTTTAACGGCCTCCGTTAACTATGGCTACACCTTC. As protein: CASSLTASVNYGYTF.

This clonotype was observed a handful of times. This may come from a read error, since a much larger clone is one base off. The V gene is TRBV7-2, the J gene TRBJ1-1, with D possibly TRBD1 on 6 matching bases. Looked up from germline, CDR1 is SGHTA and CDR2 is FQGNSA. There are 16 residues in the CDR3. CDR3 DNA sequence: TGTGCCGGCAGCGCAGGGGTCAGGGGCATGAACACTGAAGCTTTCTTT. Encoded protein: CAGSAGVRGMNTEAFF.

This clonotype was counted ten times or more. V is TRBV7-2 and J is TRBJ1-5; no definite D call. This CDR3 contains 13 residues. V was cut by 5 bases and J by 3 bases, with 8 bases left in between. Germline loops: CDR1 SGHTA, CDR2 FQGNSA. CDR3 sequence reads: CASSTRLNQPQHF. CDR3 nucleotide sequence: TGTGCCAGCAGCACCCGTCTCAATCAGCCCCAGCATTTT.

This clonotype was recorded at least ten times. The chain is built from TRBV10-3 and TRBJ2-4, with unresolved D. The CDR3 loop spans 15 amino acids. Looked up from germline, CDR1 is ENHRY and CDR2 is SYGVKD. Trimming took off 0 bases at V and 0 bases at J, with 6 bases between the two ends. The CDR3 DNA sequence: TGTGCCATCAGTGAGTCTGCCCTAGCCAAAAACATTCAGTACTTC. This encodes CAISESALAKNIQYF.

The chain employs TRBV2 and TRBJ2-7, with D perhaps TRBD1 (6 bases). This CDR3 is 13 amino acids long. Germline values: CDR1 SNHLY, CDR2 FYNNEI. V was trimmed by 6 bases and J by 6 bases, leaving 15 bases between them. The CDR3 bases are TGTGCCAGCAGACAGGGCGGAGTCGGCGAGCAGTACTTC. It encodes CASRQGGVGEQYF.

The CDR3 DNA sequence: TGCAGTGCCGGCCGGGCAGGGGCTTCCGGGGAGCTGTTTTTT. Its translation: CSAGRAGASGELFF. V and J are TRBV20-1 and TRBJ2-2; TRBD1 is a possible D gene (6 bases). CDR3 length: 14 residues. Trimming cost V 6 bases and J 6 bases, with 17 bases left between them. Germline lookup yields CDR1 DFQATT and CDR2 SNEGSKA (reference sequence).

This clonotype was detected ten times or more. CDR3 protein: CASSRTANYGYTF. The CDR3 nucleotides are TGTGCCAGCAGCCGGACAGCTAACTATGGCTACACCTTC. This rearrangement joins TRBV14 to TRBJ1-2; D possibly corresponds to TRBD1 (6 bases). The CDR3 length is 13 residues. V shed 4 bases and J shed 0 bases, with 6 bases lying between them. From germline, CDR1 is SGHDN and CDR2 FVKESK.

This clonotype was found many times. The chain has TRBV28 and TRBJ2-3; D is perhaps TRBD2 (6 bases). Germline assignment: CDR1 MDHEN and CDR2 SYDVKM. There are 17 residues in the CDR3. V gave up 3 bases and J gave up 5 bases, with 21 bases separating them. The CDR3 reads CASSFPPRGGDQDTQYF. The CDR3 nucleotides are TGTGCCAGCAGTTTCCCTCCCCGGGGCGGGGATCAAGATACGCAGTATTTT.

The table lists this clonotype with many counts. The CDR3: CASRSGVAGAGANVLTF. DNA of the CDR3: TGTGCCAGCAGATCCGGGGTAGCGGGAGCTGGGGCCAACGTCCTGACTTTC. The chain employs TRBV6-2 or TRBV6-3 and TRBJ2-6; 9 nucleotides align to TRBD2. After removal of 6 bases from V and 2 bases from J, the junction contained 8 bases not matched to a gene. The germline V gene encodes CDR1 MNHEY and CDR2 SVGEGT. There are 17 residues in the CDR3.

There are many counts of this clonotype. The chain is built from TRBV18 and TRBJ2-1; D gene uncertain. Germline V gene data show CDR1 as KGHSH and CDR2 as LQKENI. The CDR3 extends over 12 amino acids. V shed 9 bases and J shed 6 bases, with 12 bases lying between them. CDR3 sequence: CASVNEGNEQFF. For the CDR3, the DNA is TGTGCCAGTGTAAACGAAGGCAATGAGCAGTTCTTC.

This clonotype was seen many times. V gene TRBV12-3 or TRBV12-4 combines with J gene TRBJ1-6; TRBD1 matches 9 bases. Trimming at V came to 5 bases and at J to 9 bases, leaving 8 bases not matched to a gene. The CDR3 loop spans 15 amino acids. The CDR3 DNA is TGTGCCAGCAGTAACACCGGGACAGGGTTTTCACCCCTCCACTTT. As protein: CASSNTGTGFSPLHF.

This clonotype was seen at least ten times. This sequence joins TRBV4-2 and TRBJ1-4; D is unresolved. The CDR3 sequence is 15 residues long. The ends were cut back, 2 bases at V and 0 bases at J, with 7 bases in the middle. Germline V gives CDR1 LGHNA, CDR2 YNFKEQ. The CDR3 nucleotides are TGTGCCAGCAGCCAAAGACACTCAACTAATGAAAAACTGTTTTTT. Translation gives CASSQRHSTNEKLFF.

This clonotype has ten or more counts. V usage is TRBV7-9 and J usage is TRBJ2-5; TRBD1 might be the D (6 bases). CDR1 SEHNR and CDR2 FQNEAQ come from the germline V gene (reference sequence). The CDR3 loop spans 13 amino acids. The germline V and J ends were trimmed by 9 bases and 2 bases, with 13 bases remaining between them. The CDR3 DNA follows: TGTGCCAGTAGGACAGAGGAACAAGAGACCCAGTACTTC. This gives the protein CASRTEEQETQYF.

CDR3 residues: CASSPPTRRTEAFF. The CDR3 DNA reads as TGTGCCAGCAGCCCCCCGACGCGCAGGACTGAAGCTTTCTTT. This chain uses TRBV7-8 with TRBJ1-1; D uncertain. CDR3 length equals 14 residues. Trimming removed 5 bases at V and 5 bases at J, with 15 bases between. CDR1 SGHVS and CDR2 FQNEAQ come from the germline V gene.

The J gene is TRBJ1-1, the V gene TRBV4-3, with a tentative D call TRBD1 (5 bases). The V end lost 0 bases, the J end lost 5 bases, and 7 bases lay between the germline ends. CDR1 and CDR2 from the germline V gene are LGHNA and YSLEER. CDR3 length: 13 amino acids. CDR3: CASSQEGDTEAFF. In nucleotides, the CDR3 is TGCGCCAGCAGCCAAGAAGGGGATACTGAAGCTTTCTTT.

This clonotype appeared a few times. The rearrangement links TRBV27 to TRBJ1-1; 8 bases agree with TRBD1. Looked up from germline, CDR1 is MNHEY and CDR2 is SMNVEV (reference sequence). There are 15 residues in the CDR3. With 1 base clipped from V and 3 bases from J, the junction kept 4 bases outside the gene matches. DNA of the CDR3: TGTGCCAGCAGTTTATTGACAGGGGAGGACACTGAAGCTTTCTTT. Amino acid sequence: CASSLLTGEDTEAFF.

In its sample, this clonotype was seen a few times. The rearrangement links TRBV6-2 or TRBV6-3 to TRBJ2-1, with TRBD2 matching 10 bases. This CDR3 is built from 15 residues. The ends lost 2 bases at V and 7 bases at J; junction bases unmatched: 5. The germline V gene has CDR1 MNHEY and CDR2 SVGEGT. CDR3: CASSYPAGGPNEQFF. The CDR3, as DNA: TGTGCCAGCAGTTACCCAGCGGGAGGGCCGAATGAGCAGTTCTTC.

The rearrangement links TRBV11-2 to TRBJ2-1; 8 positions agree with TRBD1. Germline CDR1 and CDR2: SGHAT and FQNNGV. The CDR3 totals 15 residues. V shed 5 bases, J shed 3 bases, and the junction held 6 bases outside the gene matches. The CDR3 spells CASSPDRGYYNEQFF. In DNA, the CDR3 is TGTGCCAGCAGCCCCGACAGGGGATACTACAATGAGCAGTTCTTC. The full variable domain, in which reference TRBV11-2 and TRBJ2-1 provide the parts outside the CDR3, is EAGVAQSPRYKIIEKRQSVAFWCNPISGHATLYWYQQILGQGPKLLIQFQNNGVVDDSQLPKDRFSAERLKGVDSTLKIQPAKLEDSAVYLCASSPDRGYYNEQFFGPGTRLTVL.

This clonotype appeared a few times. The chain's CDR3 is CASSPDRGSNQPQHF. In nucleotides, the CDR3 is TGTGCCAGCAGTCCAGACAGGGGAAGCAATCAGCCCCAGCATTTT. V gene TRBV7-2 combines with J gene TRBJ1-5, with 8 nucleotides matching TRBD1. This CDR3 contains 15 residues. Germline values: CDR1 SGHTA, CDR2 FQGNSA. V dropped 6 bases and J dropped 1; count of bases not matched to a gene: 5.

This clonotype came up many times. V usage is TRBV18 and J usage is TRBJ1-5; D is ambiguous. The CDR3 loop spans 14 amino acids. The V gene lost 2 bases and the J gene lost 4 bases, with 9 bases spanning the gap. Germline values: CDR1 KGHSH, CDR2 LQKENI. This chain's CDR3 is CASSPGFDNQPQHF. The CDR3, as DNA: TGTGCCAGCTCACCAGGGTTTGATAATCAGCCCCAGCATTTT. Together with reference TRBV18 and TRBJ1-5, the CDR3 gives the full variable domain: NAGVMQNPRHLVRRRGQEARLRCSPMKGHSHVYWYRQLPEEGLKFMVYLQKENIIDESGMPKERFSAEFPKEGPSILRIQQVVRGDSAAYFCASSPGFDNQPQHFGDGTRLSIL.

This clonotype has a count of ten or more. This sequence joins TRBV5-1 and TRBJ1-1; D might be TRBD1 (6 bases). The CDR3 is 15 amino acids. Germline CDR1 reads SGHRS; CDR2 reads YFSETQ. V dropped 4 bases and J dropped 5 bases, with 18 bases sitting between them. Here the CDR3 reads CASSPKVGGRTEAFF. The CDR3 region has the DNA TGCGCCAGCAGCCCGAAGGTTGGGGGGCGGACTGAAGCTTTCTTT.

This clonotype has at least ten counts. CDR3 region: CASSFPGLAGSTGELFF. The CDR3 coding sequence is TGTGCCAGCAGCTTTCCGGGACTAGCGGGAAGTACCGGGGAGCTGTTTTTT. This chain links TRBV5-4 with TRBJ2-2, with 13 positions matching TRBD2. V gave up 2 bases and J gave up 5 bases; unmatched junction bases: 6. The CDR3 totals 17 residues. CDR1 and CDR2 from the germline V gene are SGHNT and YYREEE (reference sequence).